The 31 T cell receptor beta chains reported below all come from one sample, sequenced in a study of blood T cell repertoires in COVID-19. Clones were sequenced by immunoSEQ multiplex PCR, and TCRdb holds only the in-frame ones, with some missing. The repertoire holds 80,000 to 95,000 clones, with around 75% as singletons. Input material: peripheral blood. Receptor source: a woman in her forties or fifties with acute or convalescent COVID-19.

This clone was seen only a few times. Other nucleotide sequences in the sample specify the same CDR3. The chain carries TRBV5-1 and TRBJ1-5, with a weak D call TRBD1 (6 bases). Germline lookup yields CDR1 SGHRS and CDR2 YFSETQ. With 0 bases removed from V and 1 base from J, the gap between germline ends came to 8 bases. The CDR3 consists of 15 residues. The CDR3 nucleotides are TGCGCCAGCAGCTTGGAGGGGGAAAGCAATCAGCCCCAGCATTTT. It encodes CASSLEGESNQPQHF.

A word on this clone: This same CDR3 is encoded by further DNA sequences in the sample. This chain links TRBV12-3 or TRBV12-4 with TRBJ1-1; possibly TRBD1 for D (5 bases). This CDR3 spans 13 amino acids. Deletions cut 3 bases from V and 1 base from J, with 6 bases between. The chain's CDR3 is CASSFGGNTEAFF. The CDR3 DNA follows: TGTGCCAGCAGTTTCGGGGGGAACACTGAAGCTTTCTTT.

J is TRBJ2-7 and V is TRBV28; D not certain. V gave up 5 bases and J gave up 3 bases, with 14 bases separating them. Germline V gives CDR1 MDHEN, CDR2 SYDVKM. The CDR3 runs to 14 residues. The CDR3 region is CASSLEETYYEQYF. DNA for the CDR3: TGTGCCAGCAGTCTGGAAGAGACTTACTACGAGCAGTACTTC.

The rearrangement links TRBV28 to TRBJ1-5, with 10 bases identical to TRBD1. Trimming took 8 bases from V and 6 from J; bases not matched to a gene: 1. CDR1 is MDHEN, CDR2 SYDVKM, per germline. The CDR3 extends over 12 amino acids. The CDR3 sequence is CASRQGAQPQHF. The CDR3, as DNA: TGTGCCAGCCGACAGGGGGCTCAGCCCCAGCATTTT.

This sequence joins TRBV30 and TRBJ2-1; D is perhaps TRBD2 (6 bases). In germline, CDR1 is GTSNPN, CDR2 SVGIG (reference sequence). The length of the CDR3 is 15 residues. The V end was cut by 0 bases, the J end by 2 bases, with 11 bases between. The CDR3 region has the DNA TGTGCCTGGAGTGTGAGCGGGCAGGCCTACAATGAGCAGTTCTTC. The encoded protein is CAWSVSGQAYNEQFF.

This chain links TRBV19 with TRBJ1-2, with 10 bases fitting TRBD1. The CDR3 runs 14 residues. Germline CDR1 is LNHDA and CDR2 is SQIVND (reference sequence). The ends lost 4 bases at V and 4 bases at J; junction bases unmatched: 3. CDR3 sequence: CASSTGQGPYGYTF. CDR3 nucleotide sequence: TGTGCCAGTAGTACGGGACAGGGGCCCTATGGCTACACCTTC.

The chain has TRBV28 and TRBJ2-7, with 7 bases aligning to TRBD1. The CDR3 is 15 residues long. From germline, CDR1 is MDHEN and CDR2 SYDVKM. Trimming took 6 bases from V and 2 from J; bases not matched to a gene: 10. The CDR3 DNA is TGTGCCAGCAGATTCACAGGGGCGATGACCTACGAGCAGTACTTC. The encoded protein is CASRFTGAMTYEQYF.

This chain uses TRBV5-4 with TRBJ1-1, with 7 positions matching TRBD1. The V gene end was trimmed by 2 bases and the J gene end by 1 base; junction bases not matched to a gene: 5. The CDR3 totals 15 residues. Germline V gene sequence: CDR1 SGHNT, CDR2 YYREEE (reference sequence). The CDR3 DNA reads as TGTGCCAGCAGCTTTTTGACAGGGACGAACACTGAAGCTTTCTTT. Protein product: CASSFLTGTNTEAFF.

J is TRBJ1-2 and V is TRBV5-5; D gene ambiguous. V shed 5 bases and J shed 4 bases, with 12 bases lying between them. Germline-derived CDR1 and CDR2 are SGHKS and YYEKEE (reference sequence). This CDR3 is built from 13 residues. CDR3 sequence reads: CASSLPSAYGYTF. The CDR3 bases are TGTGCCAGCAGTTTACCGAGTGCCTATGGCTACACCTTC.

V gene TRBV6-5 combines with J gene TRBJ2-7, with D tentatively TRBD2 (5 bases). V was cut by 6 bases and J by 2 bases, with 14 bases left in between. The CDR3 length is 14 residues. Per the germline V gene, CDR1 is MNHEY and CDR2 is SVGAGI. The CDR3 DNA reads TGTGCCAGCAGCCTCGCCGACGGGACCTACGAGCAGTACTTC. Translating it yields CASSLADGTYEQYF.

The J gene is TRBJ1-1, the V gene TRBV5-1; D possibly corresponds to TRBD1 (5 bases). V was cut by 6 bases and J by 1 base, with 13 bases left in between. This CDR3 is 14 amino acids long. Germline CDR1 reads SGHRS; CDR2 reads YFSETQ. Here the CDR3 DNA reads TGCGCCAGCACCCTGGGAGGGGCGAACACTGAAGCTTTCTTT. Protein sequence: CASTLGGANTEAFF.

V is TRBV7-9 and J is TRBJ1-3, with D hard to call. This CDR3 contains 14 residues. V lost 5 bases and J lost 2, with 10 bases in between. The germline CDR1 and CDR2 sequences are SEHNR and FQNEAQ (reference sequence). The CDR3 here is CASSPWRAGNTIYF. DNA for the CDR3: TGTGCCAGCAGCCCGTGGAGGGCTGGAAACACCATATATTTT.

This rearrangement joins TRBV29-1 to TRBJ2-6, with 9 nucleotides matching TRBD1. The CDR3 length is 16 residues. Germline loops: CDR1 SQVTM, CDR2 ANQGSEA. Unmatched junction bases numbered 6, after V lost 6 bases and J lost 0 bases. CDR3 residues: CSVWGTGSSGANVLTF. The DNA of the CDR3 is TGCAGCGTATGGGGGACAGGGAGCTCTGGGGCCAACGTCCTGACTTTC.

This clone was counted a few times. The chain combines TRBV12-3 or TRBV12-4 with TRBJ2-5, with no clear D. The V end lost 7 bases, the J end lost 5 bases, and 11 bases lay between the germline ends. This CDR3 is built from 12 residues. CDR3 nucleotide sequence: TGTGCCAGCACCCCTGGGCACGAGACCCAGTACTTC. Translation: CASTPGHETQYF.

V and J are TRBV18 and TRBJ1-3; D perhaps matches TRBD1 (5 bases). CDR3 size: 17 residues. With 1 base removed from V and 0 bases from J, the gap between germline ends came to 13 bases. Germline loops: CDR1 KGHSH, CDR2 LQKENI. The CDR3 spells CASSPLSQVRSGNTIYF. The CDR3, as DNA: TGTGCCAGCTCACCACTTTCACAGGTGCGCTCTGGAAACACCATATATTTT.

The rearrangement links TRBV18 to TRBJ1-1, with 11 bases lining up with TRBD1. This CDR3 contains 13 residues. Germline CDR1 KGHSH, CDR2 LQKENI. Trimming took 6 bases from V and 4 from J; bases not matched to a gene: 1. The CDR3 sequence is CASSGTGGTEAFF. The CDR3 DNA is TGTGCCAGCTCCGGGACAGGGGGCACTGAAGCTTTCTTT.

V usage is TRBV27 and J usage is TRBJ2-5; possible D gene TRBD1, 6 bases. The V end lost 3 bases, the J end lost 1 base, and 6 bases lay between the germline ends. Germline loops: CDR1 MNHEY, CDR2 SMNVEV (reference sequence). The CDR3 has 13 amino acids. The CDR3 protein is CASSLDSQETQYF. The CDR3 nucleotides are TGTGCCAGCAGTTTGGACAGCCAAGAGACCCAGTACTTC.

Here the CDR3 DNA reads TGCAGCGCAACGGACAAAAAAGAGACCCAGTACTTC. It yields the protein CSATDKKETQYF. J is TRBJ2-5 and V is TRBV29-1, with a weak D call TRBD1 (5 bases). The length of the CDR3 is 12 residues. Trimming shortened V by 7 bases and J by 3 bases, and 12 bases separated the two germline ends. Germline CDR1 is SQVTM and CDR2 is ANQGSEA.

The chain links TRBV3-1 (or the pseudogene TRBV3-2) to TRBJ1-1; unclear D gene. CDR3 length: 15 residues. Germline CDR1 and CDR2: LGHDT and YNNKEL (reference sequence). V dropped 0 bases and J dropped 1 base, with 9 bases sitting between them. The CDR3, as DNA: TGTGCCAGCAGCCAAGAGTCGCCCAGGAACACTGAAGCTTTCTTT. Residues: CASSQESPRNTEAFF.

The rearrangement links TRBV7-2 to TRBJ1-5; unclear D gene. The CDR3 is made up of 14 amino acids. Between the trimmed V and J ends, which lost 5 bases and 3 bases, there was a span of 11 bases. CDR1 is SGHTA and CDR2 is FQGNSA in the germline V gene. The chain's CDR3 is CASSPPGDNQPQHF. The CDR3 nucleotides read TGTGCCAGCAGCCCGCCCGGGGACAATCAGCCCCAGCATTTT. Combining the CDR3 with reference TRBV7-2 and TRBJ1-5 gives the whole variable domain GAGVSQSPSNKVTEKGKDVELRCDPISGHTALYWYRQSLGQGLEFLIYFQGNSAPDKSGLPSDRFSAERTGGSVSTLTIQRTQQEDSAVYLCASSPPGDNQPQHFGDGTRLSIL.

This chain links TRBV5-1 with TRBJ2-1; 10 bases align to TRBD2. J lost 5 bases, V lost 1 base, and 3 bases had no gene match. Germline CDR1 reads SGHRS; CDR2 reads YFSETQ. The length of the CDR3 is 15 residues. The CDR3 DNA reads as TGCGCCAGCAGCTTGCCTAGCGGGGGCCACAATGAGCAGTTCTTC. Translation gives CASSLPSGGHNEQFF.

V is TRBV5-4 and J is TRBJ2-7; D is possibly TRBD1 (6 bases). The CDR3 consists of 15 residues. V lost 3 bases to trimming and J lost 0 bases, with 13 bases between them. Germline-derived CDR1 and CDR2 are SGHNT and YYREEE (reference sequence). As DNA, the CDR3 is TGTGCCAGCAGCTCACAGGGACCGAGCTCCTACGAGCAGTACTTC. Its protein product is CASSSQGPSSYEQYF. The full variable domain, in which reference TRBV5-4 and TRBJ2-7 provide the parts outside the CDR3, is ETGVTQSPTHLIKTRGQQVTLRCSSQSGHNTVSWYQQALGQGPQFIFQYYREEENGRGNFPPRFSGLQFPNYSSELNVNALELDDSALYLCASSSQGPSSYEQYFGPGTRLTVT.

CDR3: CASRTGPYGYTF. The CDR3 DNA reads TGTGCCAGCAGAACAGGACCCTATGGCTACACCTTC. J is TRBJ1-2 and V is TRBV28; possibly TRBD1 for D (5 bases). Trimming pared 6 bases from V and 4 bases from J, leaving 9 bases between. CDR1 is MDHEN and CDR2 is SYDVKM in the germline V gene. The CDR3 loop spans 12 amino acids.

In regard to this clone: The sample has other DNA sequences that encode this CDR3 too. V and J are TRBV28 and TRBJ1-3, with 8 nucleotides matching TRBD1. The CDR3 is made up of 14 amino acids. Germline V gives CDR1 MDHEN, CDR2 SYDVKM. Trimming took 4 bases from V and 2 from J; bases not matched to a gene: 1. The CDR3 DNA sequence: TGTGCCAGCAGTTCAGGGGGCCCTGGAAACACCATATATTTT. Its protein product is CASSSGGPGNTIYF. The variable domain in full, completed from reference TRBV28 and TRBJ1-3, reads DVKVTQSSRYLVKRTGEKVFLECVQDMDHENMFWYRQDPGLGLRLIYFSYDVKMKEKGDIPEGYSVSREKKERFSLILESASTNQTSMYLCASSSGGPGNTIYFGEGSWLTVV.

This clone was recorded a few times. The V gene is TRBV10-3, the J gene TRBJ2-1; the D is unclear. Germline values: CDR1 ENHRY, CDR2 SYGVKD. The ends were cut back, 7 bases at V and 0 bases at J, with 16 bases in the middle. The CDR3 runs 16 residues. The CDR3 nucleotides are TGTGCCATCACTTCCGGCAGGTTCAGCTCCTACAATGAGCAGTTCTTC. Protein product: CAITSGRFSSYNEQFF.

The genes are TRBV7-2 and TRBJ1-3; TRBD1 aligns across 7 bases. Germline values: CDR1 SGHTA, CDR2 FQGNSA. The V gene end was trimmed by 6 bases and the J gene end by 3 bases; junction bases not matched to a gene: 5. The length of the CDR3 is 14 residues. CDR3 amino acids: CASRTTGSGNTIYF. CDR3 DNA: TGTGCCAGCAGAACGACAGGGAGTGGAAACACCATATATTTT.

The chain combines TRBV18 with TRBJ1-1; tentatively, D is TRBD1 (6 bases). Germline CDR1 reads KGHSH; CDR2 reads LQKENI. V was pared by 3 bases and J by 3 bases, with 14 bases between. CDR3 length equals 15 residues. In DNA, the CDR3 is TGTGCCAGCTCACCGGACCAGGGGTCGTACACTGAAGCTTTCTTT. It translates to CASSPDQGSYTEAFF.

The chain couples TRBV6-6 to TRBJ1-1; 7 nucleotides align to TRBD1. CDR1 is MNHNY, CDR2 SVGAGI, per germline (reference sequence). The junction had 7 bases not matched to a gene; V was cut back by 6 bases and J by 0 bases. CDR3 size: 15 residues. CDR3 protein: CASSPYRGLNTEAFF. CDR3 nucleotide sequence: TGTGCCAGCAGCCCCTACAGGGGCCTGAACACTGAAGCTTTCTTT.

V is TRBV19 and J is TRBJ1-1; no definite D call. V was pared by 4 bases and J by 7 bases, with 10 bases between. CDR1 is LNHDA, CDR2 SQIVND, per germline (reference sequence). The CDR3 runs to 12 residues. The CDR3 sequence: CASSNRAIEAFF. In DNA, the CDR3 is TGTGCCAGTAGTAACCGCGCTATTGAAGCTTTCTTT.

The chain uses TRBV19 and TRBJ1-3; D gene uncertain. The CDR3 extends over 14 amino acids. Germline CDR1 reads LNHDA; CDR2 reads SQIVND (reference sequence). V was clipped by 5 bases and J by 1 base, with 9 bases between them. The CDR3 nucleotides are TGTGCCAGTAGTGCGGCCCTATCTGGAAACACCATATATTTT. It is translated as CASSAALSGNTIYF.

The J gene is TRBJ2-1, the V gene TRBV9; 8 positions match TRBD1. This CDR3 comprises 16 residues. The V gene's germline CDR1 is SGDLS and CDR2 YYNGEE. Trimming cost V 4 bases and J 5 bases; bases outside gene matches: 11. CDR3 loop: CASSPRTGMGNNEQFF. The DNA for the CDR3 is TGTGCCAGCAGCCCGCGGACAGGGATGGGTAACAATGAGCAGTTCTTC.